Following are 31 T cell receptor beta chains from one sample sequenced in a study of monozygotic twins with cystic fibrosis. TCRdb keeps only in-frame clones here, not all; method: immunoSEQ multiplex PCR. The table lists roughly 20,000 clones, approximately 96% of them singletons. Sequenced sample: blood. The receptors stem from a woman aged 25 to 45 with cystic fibrosis.

V usage is TRBV19 and J usage is TRBJ1-2, with 10 bases fitting TRBD1. The CDR3 loop spans 16 amino acids. Germline assignment: CDR1 LNHDA and CDR2 SQIVND (reference sequence). J was trimmed by 4 bases and V by 3 bases; bases with no gene match: 8. CDR3: CASSMWGQGRGYGYTF. The CDR3 DNA is TGTGCCAGTAGTATGTGGGGACAGGGGAGAGGCTATGGCTACACCTTC.

V usage is TRBV7-9 and J usage is TRBJ1-2, with 7 bases fitting TRBD1. V was pared by 5 bases and J by 2 bases, with 14 bases of the junction left unmatched. This CDR3 comprises 17 residues. Germline V lookup: CDR1 SEHNR, CDR2 FQNEAQ (reference sequence). Here the CDR3 DNA reads TGTGCCAGCAGCCCAGCTGGTCCGGGACAGAAAAACTATGGCTACACCTTC. As protein: CASSPAGPGQKNYGYTF.

The V call is TRBV10-1, the J call TRBJ2-7; D not certain. The ends were cut back, 1 base at V and 10 bases at J, with 17 bases in the middle. CDR1 and CDR2 from the germline V gene are WNHNN and SYGVQD (reference sequence). This CDR3 comprises 14 residues. This CDR3 is CASSELLNIPTQYF. CDR3 nucleotides: TGCGCCAGCAGTGAGTTATTAAACATTCCTACCCAGTACTTC.

The rearrangement joins TRBV4-3 to TRBJ2-5; D possibly corresponds to TRBD1 (6 bases). The CDR3 spans 16 residues. Germline V gene lookup returns CDR1 LGHNA and CDR2 YSLEER. The germline V and J ends were trimmed by 3 bases and 2 bases, with 16 bases remaining between them. CDR3: CASSQILGQPQETQYF. CDR3 in DNA: TGCGCCAGCAGCCAGATCCTTGGACAGCCTCAAGAGACCCAGTACTTC.

This clone was seen only once. The chain carries TRBV7-9 and TRBJ2-3; 9 nucleotides agree with TRBD1. Per germline, CDR1 SEHNR and CDR2 FQNEAQ (reference sequence). CDR3 size: 17 residues. Losses at the gene ends were 6 bases for V and 0 bases for J; bases not matched to a gene: 10. As DNA, the CDR3 is TGTGCCAGCAGGGGACAGGGCGGCCTTTTTAGCACAGATACGCAGTATTTT. Translated: CASRGQGGLFSTDTQYF.

The chain employs TRBV4-1 and TRBJ2-7, with a possible D match to TRBD2 (5 bases). Germline values: CDR1 MGHRA, CDR2 YSYEKL. The V gene lost 4 bases and the J gene lost 2 bases, with 15 bases spanning the gap. The CDR3 length is 15 residues. CDR3 amino acids: CASSRGGTLTYEQYF. CDR3 in DNA: TGCGCCAGCAGCCGTGGAGGTACTCTTACCTACGAGCAGTACTTC.

The chain recombines TRBV10-3 with TRBJ1-2; the D gene is possibly TRBD1 (6 bases). CDR3 length equals 14 residues. V shed 3 bases and J shed 5 bases, with 13 bases lying between them. Germline CDR1 and CDR2: ENHRY and SYGVKD. This CDR3 reads CAISELGGTYGYTF. CDR3 bases: TGTGCCATCAGTGAACTAGGGGGAACGTATGGCTACACCTTC.

V usage is TRBV2 and J usage is TRBJ2-7; tentative D call: TRBD2 (6 bases). V lost 6 bases, J lost 1 base, and 10 bases lay in between. Germline CDR1 is SNHLY and CDR2 is FYNNEI. This CDR3 contains 13 residues. CDR3 amino acids: CASSVGTSYEQYF. In DNA, the CDR3 is TGTGCCAGCAGCGTCGGGACTTCCTACGAGCAGTACTTC.

The gene calls are TRBV7-6 and TRBJ1-6; possibly TRBD1 for D (5 bases). Looked up from germline, CDR1 is SGHVS and CDR2 is FNYEAQ. V was shortened by 6 bases and J by 7 bases, with 13 bases between the two germline ends. There are 14 residues in the CDR3. The CDR3 protein is CASRLSGLNSPLHF. The CDR3 DNA sequence: TGTGCCAGCAGACTATCGGGACTAAATTCACCCCTCCACTTT. Supplemented by reference TRBV7-6 and TRBJ1-6, the full variable domain reads GAGVSQSPRYKVTKRGQDVALRCDPISGHVSLYWYRQALGQGPEFLTYFNYEAQQDKSGLPNDRFSAERPEGSISTLTIQRTEQRDSAMYRCASRLSGLNSPLHFGNGTRLTVT.

This sequence joins TRBV19 and TRBJ1-4, with D possibly TRBD1 on 5 matching bases. CDR1 is LNHDA, CDR2 SQIVND, per germline (reference sequence). V was shortened by 3 bases and J by 5 bases, with 13 bases between the two germline ends. The CDR3 is 15 amino acids. The CDR3 sequence is CASSIRQGKNEKLFF. The CDR3 bases are TGTGCCAGTAGTATCAGGCAGGGAAAGAATGAAAAACTGTTTTTT.

The chain combines TRBV5-4 with TRBJ1-2; D is uncertain. The germline V gene encodes CDR1 SGHNT and CDR2 YYREEE (reference sequence). Trimming took 4 bases from V and 8 from J, leaving 18 bases between them. This CDR3 is 14 amino acids long. The CDR3 DNA reads as TGTGCCAGCAGCAGAACGGGAATCGAAAGGGGCTACACCTTC. Protein product: CASSRTGIERGYTF.

The chain couples TRBV28 to TRBJ2-2; D is unclear. The CDR3 runs to 14 residues. Germline CDR1 is MDHEN and CDR2 is SYDVKM. Trimming removed 10 bases from V and 3 bases from J, with 15 bases in between. The CDR3 reads CAISTTWDTGELFF. The DNA for the CDR3 is TGTGCCATTTCGACAACCTGGGACACCGGGGAGCTGTTTTTT.

The count of this clone is one. The chain carries TRBV5-6 and TRBJ2-2; possible D gene TRBD2, 5 bases. Trimming shortened V by 3 bases and J by 5 bases, and 11 bases separated the two germline ends. Germline CDR1 and CDR2: SGHDT and YYEEEE. This CDR3 comprises 14 residues. CDR3 in amino acids: CASSWERLTGELFF. DNA for the CDR3: TGTGCCAGCAGCTGGGAGCGCTTAACCGGGGAGCTGTTTTTT.

The DNA of the CDR3 is TGTGCCAGCAGTTACAGGACAGGGAAATACTACGAGCAGTACTTC. It codes for CASSYRTGKYYEQYF. The chain is built from TRBV6-5 and TRBJ2-7, with 8 bases identical to TRBD1. After removal of 2 bases from V and 3 bases from J, the junction contained 6 bases not matched to a gene. The length of the CDR3 is 15 residues. The germline CDR1 and CDR2 sequences are MNHEY and SVGAGI.

The rearrangement joins TRBV20-1 to TRBJ2-5; 8 bases fit TRBD2. This CDR3 is 11 amino acids long. Germline CDR1 DFQATT, CDR2 SNEGSKA (reference sequence). J gave up 5 bases and V 6 bases, and 2 bases lay outside the gene matches. The CDR3 reads CSAGRVETQYF. The CDR3 region has the DNA TGCAGTGCCGGGAGGGTGGAGACCCAGTACTTC.

The chain has TRBV4-1 and TRBJ2-3, with 11 bases fitting TRBD2. Germline V gene sequence: CDR1 MGHRA, CDR2 YSYEKL. The CDR3 is 17 amino acids. The V and J ends lost 4 bases and 0 bases, in that order; junction bases with no gene match: 6. CDR3 region: CASSPLGTSGSTDTQYF. CDR3 DNA: TGCGCCAGCAGCCCTCTTGGGACTAGCGGTAGCACAGATACGCAGTATTTT.

The chain links TRBV6-1 to TRBJ2-6; D gene uncertain. The V end lost 6 bases, the J end lost 0 bases, and 9 bases lay between the germline ends. The CDR3 length is 15 residues. CDR1 MNHNS and CDR2 SASEGT come from the germline V gene. CDR3 coding DNA: TGTGCCAGCAGCCAGTCAGACTCTGGGGCCAACGTCCTGACTTTC. Its translation is CASSQSDSGANVLTF.

V and J are TRBV7-9 and TRBJ1-4; the D is unclear. Trimming took off 1 base at V and 5 bases at J, with 11 bases between the two ends. In germline, CDR1 is SEHNR, CDR2 FQNEAQ (reference sequence). This CDR3 has 15 amino acids. The CDR3 loop is CASSLGRAENEKLFF. Written as DNA, the CDR3 is TGTGCCAGCAGCTTAGGGAGGGCTGAGAATGAAAAACTGTTTTTT.

The V call is TRBV6-6, the J call TRBJ1-2, with a possible D match to TRBD1 (6 bases). The CDR3 is 16 residues long. The germline V gene has CDR1 MNHNY and CDR2 SVGAGI (reference sequence). Trimming left V 6 bases short and J 6 bases short, with 23 bases between. CDR3 sequence: CASSFRQEQGPHGYTF. CDR3 in DNA: TGTGCCAGCAGCTTCCGACAGGAACAGGGACCCCATGGCTACACCTTC.

V and J are TRBV13 and TRBJ2-2; the D call may be TRBD1 or TRBD2 (6 bases each). The V and J ends lost 5 bases and 3 bases respectively, with 16 bases between them. The CDR3 sequence is 16 residues long. CDR1 and CDR2 from the germline V gene are PRHDT and FYEKMQ (reference sequence). CDR3 sequence reads: CASSRTGASDTGELFF. The CDR3 nucleotides read TGTGCCAGCAGCCGGACGGGGGCGAGCGACACCGGGGAGCTGTTTTTT.

The chain links TRBV4-1 to TRBJ2-3, with 8 bases aligning to TRBD2. Germline V gives CDR1 MGHRA, CDR2 YSYEKL. The CDR3 runs 16 residues. The junction had 8 bases not matched to a gene; V was cut back by 4 bases and J by 2 bases. In nucleotides, the CDR3 is TGCGCCAGCAGCCTGCCCGGGACTAGAGCCACAGATACGCAGTATTTT. Amino acids: CASSLPGTRATDTQYF.

CDR3 sequence: CASTGGGRDTGELFF. CDR3 bases: TGTGCCAGCACTGGCGGAGGGAGGGACACCGGGGAGCTGTTTTTT. This chain connects TRBV28 to TRBJ2-2, with 7 positions matching TRBD2. The trim removed 7 bases at V and 3 bases at J, leaving 8 bases unmatched. CDR3 length equals 15 residues. Per germline, CDR1 MDHEN and CDR2 SYDVKM.

This chain uses TRBV6-4 with TRBJ2-2; tentatively, D is TRBD1 (6 bases). Germline CDR1 and CDR2: MRHNA and SNTAGT. This CDR3 is built from 14 residues. V lost 5 bases to trimming and J lost 2 bases, with 9 bases between them. Written as DNA, the CDR3 is TGTGCCAGCAGTAGACAGGCAAACACCGGGGAGCTGTTTTTT. Translating it yields CASSRQANTGELFF.

The chain couples TRBV10-3 to TRBJ1-1; D uncertain. Germline V gene sequence: CDR1 ENHRY, CDR2 SYGVKD. Trimming pared 2 bases from V and 8 bases from J, leaving 12 bases between. The CDR3 is made up of 13 amino acids. This CDR3 is CAISENEVSEAFF. CDR3 coding DNA: TGTGCCATCAGTGAGAACGAGGTTTCCGAAGCTTTCTTT.

The chain has TRBV27 and TRBJ1-1; D is uncertain. CDR1 and CDR2 (germline): MNHEY, SMNVEV (reference sequence). The V end lost 3 bases, the J end lost 7 bases, and 12 bases lay between the germline ends. This CDR3 has 13 amino acids. The CDR3, as DNA: TGTGCCAGCAGTTTGAAGGAGGGATATGAAGCTTTCTTT. It codes for CASSLKEGYEAFF.

This rearrangement joins TRBV4-1 to TRBJ2-5, with TRBD2 matching 7 bases. The V segment lost 1 base and the J segment 4 bases; nucleotides outside the gene matches: 9. Germline CDR1 is MGHRA and CDR2 is YSYEKL. The CDR3 length is 16 residues. The CDR3 nucleotides are TGCGCCAGCAGCCAAGGGCTCGGGCCGGGAGGAGAGACCCAGTACTTC. Residues: CASSQGLGPGGETQYF.

The V gene is TRBV4-1, the J gene TRBJ2-3; no clear D. Between the trimmed V and J ends, which lost 1 base and 1 base, there was a span of 12 bases. Germline assignment: CDR1 MGHRA and CDR2 YSYEKL. This CDR3 is built from 16 residues. CDR3 protein: CASSQGMAPRTDTQYF. CDR3 in DNA: TGCGCCAGCAGCCAAGGAATGGCCCCCCGCACAGATACGCAGTATTTT.

V gene TRBV4-2 combines with J gene TRBJ1-2; D not resolved. The V gene lost 1 base and the J gene lost 2 bases, with 5 bases spanning the gap. The germline V gene encodes CDR1 LGHNA and CDR2 YNFKEQ. CDR3 length: 13 amino acids. The CDR3 sequence is CASSQGPNYGYTF. CDR3 in DNA: TGTGCCAGCAGCCAAGGACCCAACTATGGCTACACCTTC.

The chain recombines TRBV7-2 with TRBJ1-6; D unresolved. CDR1 is SGHTA and CDR2 is FQGNSA in the germline V gene. The CDR3 totals 13 residues. V was clipped by 8 bases and J by 7 bases, with 12 bases between them. The CDR3 DNA reads TGTGCCAGCCGAGTAAGAGAGAATTCACCCCTCCACTTT. Translated, it gives CASRVRENSPLHF.

This clone was seen a handful of times. The rearrangement uses TRBV6-5 and TRBJ1-2; TRBD1 might be the D (6 bases). The CDR3 consists of 15 residues. Per germline, CDR1 MNHEY and CDR2 SVGAGI. Trimming took 4 bases from V and 4 from J, leaving 16 bases between them. The chain's CDR3 is CASSSPWAGAYGYTF. The CDR3 DNA reads as TGTGCCAGCAGTTCCCCCTGGGCAGGGGCCTATGGCTACACCTTC.

CDR3 sequence reads: CASSLKGRFSGNTIYF. The CDR3 nucleotides read TGTGCCAGCAGTTTAAAAGGCCGTTTCTCTGGAAACACCATATATTTT. The chain couples TRBV27 to TRBJ1-3; D is ambiguous. Germline V gene data show CDR1 as MNHEY and CDR2 as SMNVEV (reference sequence). Trimming left V 2 bases short and J 0 bases short, with 11 bases between. The CDR3 length is 16 residues.